This T cell receptor (beta chain) was captured in a study of early T cells in non-severe SARS-CoV-2 infection. This clonotype was recorded a few times. The V gene end was trimmed by 5 bases and the J gene end by 4 bases; junction bases not matched to a gene: 6. The CDR3 runs 15 residues. Germline V gene data show CDR1 as SGHKS and CDR2 as YYEKEE (reference sequence). MiXCR, run by TCRdb on the 5' RACE reads, gives a single entry per CDR3 protein. Of some 57,000 distinct CDR3 sequences in the sample, roughly 8% were seen once. Specimen: whole blood. The rearrangement links TRBV5-5 to TRBJ2-5; 12 nucleotides line up with TRBD2. This TCR derives from an adult who was a healthcare worker with PCR-confirmed SARS-CoV-2 infection or an uninfected control (not recorded which). CDR3 sequence (DNA): TGTGCCAGCAGTCCTCGACTAGCGGGAGTAGAGACCCAGTACTTC. It encodes CASSPRLAGVETQYF.